The clone carrying this T cell receptor beta chain came up a few times. This sample was taken from a study of response to subunit inactivated influenza vaccine. CDR1 LNHNV and CDR2 YYDKDF come from the germline V gene (reference sequence). This CDR3 has 12 residues. V shed 3 bases and J shed 3 bases, with 6 bases lying between them. One entry per CDR3 protein results from TCRdb running MiXCR on the RT-PCR reads. Of about 300,000 distinct CDR3 sequences listed, 22% were seen once; the top ten hold about a tenth. The sample was PBMCs from blood, taken 21 months after vaccination. The rearrangement links TRBV15 to TRBJ2-7; D is uncertain. This receptor was taken from a man between 50 and 69 years old who received an inactivated influenza vaccine. CDR3 DNA: TGTGCCACCAGCAGGGATCTCTACGAGCAGTACTTC. It codes for CATSRDLYEQYF.